Below, 29 T cell receptor beta chains from the same sample are listed, as sequenced in a study of blood T cell repertoires in COVID-19 (dated by TCRdb to the early 2020s). Preparation of the library involved the immunoSEQ multiplex PCR assay. This immuneACCESS table, as held by TCRdb, lists in-frame sequences with V and J called but not all clones. Of the missing ones, under half trace to an unresolved V gene in checked studies; the others have no known cause. The sample table holds 380,000 or so clones, of which 70% to 90% were seen once. The top ten clonotypes cover 2% to 2.5% of the sample. What was sequenced was PBMCs or T cells enriched from blood (not recorded which). The receptor set was obtained from a woman aged 35 to 49 with acute COVID-19.

Turning to this clone: Other DNA sequences in this sample translate to the same CDR3. The V call is TRBV7-8, the J call TRBJ2-5; 9 bases are shared with TRBD1. Germline assignment: CDR1 SGHVS and CDR2 FQNEAQ. The CDR3 sequence is 13 residues long. Trimming cost V 5 bases and J 3 bases; bases outside gene matches: 1. CDR3 nucleotides: TGTGCCAGCAGCAGGGACAGGGAAGAGACCCAGTACTTC. Translated: CASSRDREETQYF.

The genes are TRBV30 and TRBJ1-4; D is ambiguous. The CDR3 has 11 residues. Per the germline V gene, CDR1 is GTSNPN and CDR2 is SVGIG (reference sequence). V was trimmed by 3 bases and J by 16 bases, leaving 15 bases between them. CDR3 coding DNA: TGTGCCTGGAGCACCCAGGACTCTACGTTTTTT. The encoded protein is CAWSTQDSTFF.

This chain links TRBV30 with TRBJ2-2; TRBD2 matches at 7 bases. The CDR3 extends over 16 amino acids. V shed 2 bases and J 2 bases; nucleotides not matched to a gene: 8. The V gene's germline CDR1 is GTSNPN and CDR2 SVGIG (reference sequence). The CDR3 DNA reads TGTGCCTGGAGTCCCCGGCGGGGGATAAACACCGGGGAGCTGTTTTTT. It codes for CAWSPRRGINTGELFF.

The rearrangement joins TRBV18 to TRBJ1-1; D remains ambiguous. Trimming shortened V by 1 base and J by 1 base, and 19 bases separated the two germline ends. CDR3 length equals 18 residues. The germline CDR1 and CDR2 sequences are KGHSH and LQKENI. This CDR3 reads CASSPRSGGWGQNTEAFF. The CDR3 nucleotides are TGTGCCAGCTCACCACGGTCAGGAGGGTGGGGTCAGAACACTGAAGCTTTCTTT. The full variable domain, its missing parts supplied by reference TRBV18 and TRBJ1-1, is NAGVMQNPRHLVRRRGQEARLRCSPMKGHSHVYWYRQLPEEGLKFMVYLQKENIIDESGMPKERFSAEFPKEGPSILRIQQVVRGDSAAYFCASSPRSGGWGQNTEAFFGQGTRLTVV.

The rearrangement links TRBV7-9 to TRBJ2-5; TRBD2 aligns across 7 bases. Germline CDR1 and CDR2: SEHNR and FQNEAQ (reference sequence). After removal of 5 bases from V and 6 bases from J, the junction contained 12 bases not matched to a gene. CDR3 length: 15 amino acids. The DNA of the CDR3 is TGTGCCAGCAGCCGGGACTGGGGGGGATTTAAGACCCAGTACTTC. Its translation is CASSRDWGGFKTQYF. The variable domain in full, completed from reference TRBV7-9 and TRBJ2-5, reads DTGVSQNPRHKITKRGQNVTFRCDPISEHNRLYWYRQTLGQGPEFLTYFQNEAQLEKSRLLSDRFSAERPKGSFSTLEIQRTEQGDSAMYLCASSRDWGGFKTQYFGPGTRLLVL.

Concerning this clone itself: The sample has other DNA sequences that encode this CDR3 too. The CDR3 region has the DNA TGCGCCAGCAGCTTGGTCTCCGGACAGGGAACCTACGAGCAGTACTTC. The encoded protein is CASSLVSGQGTYEQYF. The chain recombines TRBV5-1 with TRBJ2-7; 8 nucleotides line up with TRBD1. This CDR3 is 16 amino acids long. Germline V gives CDR1 SGHRS, CDR2 YFSETQ. With V trimmed by 0 bases and J by 2 bases, 7 bases remained unmatched.

The chain links TRBV20-1 to TRBJ1-2; D is undetermined. CDR1 is DFQATT, CDR2 SNEGSKA, per germline (reference sequence). Trimming took 5 bases from V and 5 from J, leaving 9 bases between them. The CDR3 is made up of 11 amino acids. The CDR3 region is CSALQSYGYTF. CDR3 coding DNA: TGCAGTGCTCTCCAGTCTTATGGCTACACCTTC.

V is TRBV5-4 and J is TRBJ2-1; tentative D call: TRBD2 (7 bases). The CDR3 loop spans 15 amino acids. Per the germline V gene, CDR1 is SGHNT and CDR2 is YYREEE (reference sequence). V lost 4 bases and J lost 10, with 21 bases in between. The CDR3 DNA is TGTGCCAGCAGCCCGGGGGGCTTGCGGGGTTACGAGCAGTTCTTC. As protein: CASSPGGLRGYEQFF.

The chain carries TRBV6-6 and TRBJ1-3; D unclear. The CDR3 loop spans 14 amino acids. CDR1 is MNHNY and CDR2 is SVGAGI in the germline V gene (reference sequence). Trimming pared 0 bases from V and 4 bases from J, leaving 7 bases between. In DNA, the CDR3 is TGTGCCAGCAGTTACTCGGGCCCAGGAAACACCATATATTTT. Protein product: CASSYSGPGNTIYF.

This clone was detected a few times. V and J are TRBV27 and TRBJ1-2, with TRBD1 matching over 9 bases. Germline assignment: CDR1 MNHEY and CDR2 SMNVEV (reference sequence). The CDR3 sequence is 13 residues long. J was trimmed by 8 bases and V by 4 bases; bases with no gene match: 5. CDR3 sequence reads: CASSWDRDGGYTF. CDR3 sequence (DNA): TGTGCCAGCAGTTGGGACAGGGACGGCGGCTACACCTTC.

The genes are TRBV3-1 (or the pseudogene TRBV3-2) and TRBJ2-1, with 10 positions matching TRBD2. Trimming removed 4 bases from V and 7 bases from J; junction bases left unmatched: 10. The CDR3 has 16 amino acids. Per germline, CDR1 LGHDT and CDR2 YNNKEL (reference sequence). CDR3: CASSPGVAGGWNEQFF. CDR3 bases: TGTGCCAGCAGCCCCGGGGTAGCGGGGGGTTGGAATGAGCAGTTCTTC.

This chain connects TRBV12-5 to TRBJ1-2; the D gene is possibly TRBD1 (5 bases). Germline CDR1 is LGHNT and CDR2 is FRNRAP. Trimming took 5 bases from V and 4 from J, leaving 8 bases between them. This CDR3 region has 12 residues. DNA of the CDR3: TGTGCTAGTGGTCCGGACACCTATGGCTACACCTTC. Its translation is CASGPDTYGYTF.

The chain is built from TRBV19 and TRBJ1-2; TRBD1 is a possible D gene (5 bases). Germline CDR1 reads LNHDA; CDR2 reads SQIVND (reference sequence). Deletions cut 10 bases from V and 0 bases from J, with 9 bases between. CDR3 size: 12 residues. Here the CDR3 DNA reads TGTGCCACCGGGGACTCTAACTATGGCTACACCTTC. This encodes CATGDSNYGYTF.

This chain uses TRBV10-3 with TRBJ2-1, with D maybe TRBD1 (5 bases). This CDR3 region has 12 residues. The ends were cut back, 5 bases at V and 5 bases at J, with 7 bases in the middle. Per germline, CDR1 ENHRY and CDR2 SYGVKD. CDR3 residues: CAISSTDNEQFF. As DNA, the CDR3 is TGTGCCATCAGTTCGACAGACAATGAGCAGTTCTTC.

This clone was observed a handful of times. The chain is built from TRBV4-1 and TRBJ2-7; 12 bases are a match to TRBD2. The CDR3 is 18 residues long. Unmatched junction bases numbered 11, after V lost 5 bases and J lost 0 bases. Germline CDR1 and CDR2: MGHRA and YSYEKL. CDR3: CASSATSGGPQFSYEQYF. CDR3 bases: TGCGCCAGCAGCGCTACTAGCGGGGGGCCTCAATTCTCCTACGAGCAGTACTTC.

This clone has only a few counts. V is TRBV7-2 and J is TRBJ1-2; TRBD1 agrees at 9 bases. The trim removed 5 bases at V and 0 bases at J, leaving 1 base unmatched. Germline values: CDR1 SGHTA, CDR2 FQGNSA. The CDR3 has 14 residues. The CDR3 reads CASSRTGANYGYTF. CDR3 nucleotide sequence: TGTGCCAGCAGCCGGACAGGGGCTAACTATGGCTACACCTTC. Full variable domain (remainder filled in from reference TRBV7-2 and TRBJ1-2): GAGVSQSPSNKVTEKGKDVELRCDPISGHTALYWYRQSLGQGLEFLIYFQGNSAPDKSGLPSDRFSAERTGGSVSTLTIQRTQQEDSAVYLCASSRTGANYGYTFGSGTRLTVV.

The chain employs TRBV7-9 and TRBJ1-2, with unresolved D. V lost 5 bases and J 0 bases, leaving 16 bases between the germline ends. The CDR3 consists of 16 residues. Germline V gene lookup returns CDR1 SEHNR and CDR2 FQNEAQ (reference sequence). CDR3 in amino acids: CASSRGGVSSNYGYTF. The CDR3 coding sequence is TGTGCCAGCAGCCGGGGAGGTGTCAGCTCTAACTATGGCTACACCTTC.

The chain joins TRBV4-2 to TRBJ2-3; D is undetermined. The CDR3 is 14 residues long. The germline V gene has CDR1 LGHNA and CDR2 YNFKEQ. V lost 5 bases, J lost 4 bases, and 13 bases lay in between. The CDR3 DNA follows: TGTGCCAGCAGCTCCAGCGTATCGTCAGATACGCAGTATTTT. This codes for CASSSSVSSDTQYF.

The chain links TRBV5-8 to TRBJ1-6; perhaps TRBD1 as D (5 bases). The CDR3 has 14 amino acids. V was pared by 4 bases and J by 6 bases, with 11 bases between. In germline, CDR1 is SGHTS, CDR2 YDEGEE. The CDR3 DNA reads as TGTGCCAGCAGCCGTAGACAGCTTAATTCACCCCTCCACTTT. Translating it yields CASSRRQLNSPLHF. The full variable domain, its missing parts supplied by reference TRBV5-8 and TRBJ1-6, is EAGVTQSPTHLIKTRGQQATLRCSPISGHTSVYWYQQALGLGLQFLLWYDEGEERNRGNFPPRFSGRQFPNYSSELNVNALELEDSALYLCASSRRQLNSPLHFGNGTRLTVT.

The rearrangement joins TRBV27 to TRBJ1-4; the D gene is possibly TRBD1 (6 bases). CDR1 is MNHEY, CDR2 SMNVEV, per germline (reference sequence). The CDR3 covers 15 residues. The V gene lost 6 bases and the J gene lost 8 bases, with 19 bases spanning the gap. DNA of the CDR3: TGTGCCAGCAGCCCCACGGGGGGCTCGGGAGAAAAACTGTTTTTT. Protein: CASSPTGGSGEKLFF.

The chain links TRBV5-1 to TRBJ2-3; perhaps TRBD1 as D (6 bases). V was pared by 9 bases and J by 0 bases, with 14 bases between. The CDR3 is 14 amino acids. Germline V gene lookup returns CDR1 SGHRS and CDR2 YFSETQ. The CDR3 is CATGRDTSTDTQYF. The CDR3 DNA reads as TGCGCCACCGGCAGGGACACTAGCACAGATACGCAGTATTTT.

The chain combines TRBV19 with TRBJ1-5, with 10 bases fitting TRBD1. V gave up 7 bases and J gave up 5 bases; unmatched junction bases: 2. CDR3 length equals 13 residues. Per the germline V gene, CDR1 is LNHDA and CDR2 is SQIVND (reference sequence). CDR3 sequence: CASKGTGDQPQHF. CDR3 sequence (DNA): TGTGCCAGTAAAGGGACAGGGGATCAGCCCCAGCATTTT.

V gene TRBV19 combines with J gene TRBJ2-2; possibly TRBD1 for D (5 bases). This CDR3 is 15 amino acids long. Germline values: CDR1 LNHDA, CDR2 SQIVND (reference sequence). Trimming removed 3 bases at V and 1 base at J, with 9 bases between. The CDR3 reads CASSINTGNTGELFF. CDR3 in DNA: TGTGCCAGTAGTATTAATACAGGGAACACCGGGGAGCTGTTTTTT.

The rearrangement uses TRBV3-1 (or the pseudogene TRBV3-2) and TRBJ2-1; D not resolved. Germline V gene sequence: CDR1 LGHDT, CDR2 YNNKEL (reference sequence). This CDR3 region has 15 residues. The V end lost 0 bases, the J end lost 2 bases, and 8 bases lay between the germline ends. The CDR3: CASSQDFLAYNEQFF. The CDR3 DNA reads as TGTGCCAGCAGCCAAGATTTCCTAGCCTACAATGAGCAGTTCTTC.

V is TRBV14 and J is TRBJ1-1, with no clear D. Germline V gene data show CDR1 as SGHDN and CDR2 as FVKESK. Between the trimmed V and J ends, which lost 1 base and 2 bases, there was a span of 5 bases. The CDR3 length is 13 residues. The CDR3 DNA reads TGTGCCAGCAGCCAAGCCAGAAACACTGAAGCTTTCTTT. Protein sequence: CASSQARNTEAFF.

This chain connects TRBV11-2 to TRBJ2-7, with a possible D match to TRBD1 (5 bases). The CDR3 runs 14 residues. V was shortened by 1 base and J by 2 bases, with 9 bases between the two germline ends. CDR1 and CDR2 (germline): SGHAT, FQNNGV. DNA of the CDR3: TGTGCCAGCAGCTTAGCCAGGGCGACCTACGAGCAGTACTTC. The encoded protein is CASSLARATYEQYF. The full variable domain, with the rest looked up from reference TRBV11-2 and TRBJ2-7, is EAGVAQSPRYKIIEKRQSVAFWCNPISGHATLYWYQQILGQGPKLLIQFQNNGVVDDSQLPKDRFSAERLKGVDSTLKIQPAKLEDSAVYLCASSLARATYEQYFGPGTRLTVT.

This sequence joins TRBV7-8 and TRBJ2-5, with D maybe TRBD1 (5 bases). The CDR3 runs 15 residues. Germline V lookup: CDR1 SGHVS, CDR2 FQNEAQ. V was cut by 5 bases and J by 4 bases, with 17 bases left in between. CDR3 in DNA: TGTGCCAGCAGCAACGTGCCAGGGATCCCAGAGACCCAGTACTTC. As protein: CASSNVPGIPETQYF.

The chain couples TRBV9 to TRBJ2-7; 8 positions agree with TRBD1. CDR3 length: 15 amino acids. The germline V gene encodes CDR1 SGDLS and CDR2 YYNGEE. Trimming cost V 0 bases and J 6 bases; bases outside gene matches: 8. The CDR3 DNA reads as TGTGCCAGCAGCGTAGCTAGGACAGGGAACGGCGAGCAGTACTTC. The encoded protein is CASSVARTGNGEQYF.

The V and J genes are TRBV3-1 (or the pseudogene TRBV3-2) and TRBJ1-1; D is unresolved. Germline lookup yields CDR1 LGHDT and CDR2 YNNKEL (reference sequence). The CDR3 spans 15 residues. Trimming stripped 4 bases from V and 5 bases from J, with 17 bases between. In DNA, the CDR3 is TGTGCCAGCAGCCCCCTTCGCCGAGACGGGACTGAAGCTTTCTTT. Translation gives CASSPLRRDGTEAFF.